These T cell receptor beta chains were read from a single sample in a study of response to subunit inactivated influenza vaccine. TCRdb independently ran MiXCR on the RT-PCR reads; one entry per CDR3 protein. There are roughly 570,000 distinct CDR3 sequences in the sample; 10% to 15% occur only once, and roughly 13% lies in the top ten. The sequenced sample was PBMCs from blood, obtained 40 to 50 days after vaccination. These TCRs come from a man aged 50 to 59 who received an inactivated influenza vaccine. The CDR3 runs from the conserved cysteine through the conserved F or W. Each record gives: clone size, V gene, D gene, J gene, CDR3 DNA, CDR3 protein. The D gene is left open where the match is weak. For some rows the clone size is stated as once, few or many, or as a class when expanded; others skip it.

size: few
V: TRBV29-1
D: .
J: TRBJ2-1
DNA: TGCAGCGCCGACAAGATATCCTACAATGAGCAGTTCTTC
CDR3: CSADKISYNEQFF

size: many
V: TRBV7-9
D: .
J: TRBJ1-1
DNA: TGTGCCAGCAGCCCCCCACAGACTGAAGCTTTCTTT
CDR3: CASSPPQTEAFF

size: .
V: TRBV30
D: TRBD1
J: TRBJ2-1
DNA: TGTGCCTGTGATTTATCCAACAGGGGACCTAGGAATGAGCAGTTCTTC
CDR3: CACDLSNRGPRNEQFF

size: .
V: TRBV2
D: TRBD1
J: TRBJ2-7
DNA: TGTGCCAGCTGTCAGGGACAGGGTTTATCCTACGAGCAGTACTTC
CDR3: CASCQGQGLSYEQYF

size: .
V: TRBV7-8
D: .
J: TRBJ2-6
DNA: TGTGCCAGCAGCTTAGGACAACTAATCTCTGGGGCCAACGTCCTGACTTTC
CDR3: CASSLGQLISGANVLTF

size: few
V: TRBV25-1
D: .
J: TRBJ2-3
DNA: TGTGCCAGCAAAGTGGGGGATACGCAGTATTTT
CDR3: CASKVGDTQYF

size: few
V: TRBV20-1
D: TRBD1
J: TRBJ2-7
DNA: TGCAGTGCTAGAGATCAGGCAGGGGGTCCCTACGAGCAGTACTTC
CDR3: CSARDQAGGPYEQYF

size: few
V: TRBV6-2/TRBV6-3
D: .
J: TRBJ2-6
DNA: TGTGCCAGCAGTCAGGTTGTATCCGACGTCCTGACTTTC
CDR3: CASSQVVSDVLTF

size: few
V: TRBV5-1
D: .
J: TRBJ2-7
DNA: TGCGCCAGCAGCGACGGACAGCCTACCTACGAGCAGTACTTC
CDR3: CASSDGQPTYEQYF

size: many
V: TRBV29-1
D: .
J: TRBJ2-7
DNA: TGCAGCGTTTCCGCAGGTAGCTCCTACGAGCAGTACTTC
CDR3: CSVSAGSSYEQYF

size: few
V: TRBV28
D: .
J: TRBJ1-6
DNA: TGTGCCAGCAATCTCGTATGGGGGGAGTCACCCCTCCACTTT
CDR3: CASNLVWGESPLHF

size: .
V: TRBV28
D: .
J: TRBJ2-3
DNA: TGTGCCAGCAGCCCCCCAATTGGGAGGCTTGGCACAGATACGCAGTATTTT
CDR3: CASSPPIGRLGTDTQYF

size: .
V: TRBV11-2
D: .
J: TRBJ2-7
DNA: TGTGCCAGCAGTGCCACTGCCTCCGCCGAGCAGTACTTC
CDR3: CASSATASAEQYF

size: few
V: TRBV7-2
D: .
J: TRBJ2-1
DNA: TGTGCCAGCAGCCGAACCCCCAACTCTTACAATGAGCAGTTCTTC
CDR3: CASSRTPNSYNEQFF

size: many
V: TRBV5-1
D: .
J: TRBJ1-2
DNA: TGCGCCAGCAGCTTGGAAAGGGGTAGCTACACCTTC
CDR3: CASSLERGSYTF

size: .
V: TRBV5-6
D: TRBD1
J: TRBJ2-5
DNA: TGTGCCAGCAGCTCGCCGGGACAGGAGGGCTCCCAGTACTTC
CDR3: CASSSPGQEGSQYF

size: .
V: TRBV12-3/TRBV12-4
D: .
J: TRBJ1-1
DNA: TGTGCCAGCAGTTTAGGTTCCGCTGGAGCTTTCTTT
CDR3: CASSLGSAGAFF

size: few
V: TRBV6-5
D: TRBD2
J: TRBJ2-1
DNA: TGTGCCAGCAGTTACTCGACCGGGACTAGCGGGAATCAGTTCTTC
CDR3: CASSYSTGTSGNQFF

size: many
V: TRBV7-2
D: .
J: TRBJ2-7
DNA: TGTGCCAGCAGCTTAGTCCAGGGGGGCGAGCAGTACTTC
CDR3: CASSLVQGGEQYF

size: few
V: TRBV4-3
D: .
J: TRBJ2-1
DNA: TGCGCCAGCAGCAAGGGGGGAGCACTCCTCAATGAGCAGTTCTTC
CDR3: CASSKGGALLNEQFF

size: .
V: TRBV7-2
D: TRBD2
J: TRBJ2-3
DNA: TGTGCCAGCGGCCCACGACTAGCTACAGATACGCAGTATTTT
CDR3: CASGPRLATDTQYF

size: few
V: TRBV7-9
D: .
J: TRBJ2-5
DNA: TGTGCCAGCAGCCCCCCTGTGGCCTGGGCCCAGTACTTC
CDR3: CASSPPVAWAQYF

size: .
V: TRBV29-1
D: .
J: TRBJ1-1
DNA: TGCAGCGCCGCCGGACTGACGAACACTGAAGCTTTCTTT
CDR3: CSAAGLTNTEAFF

size: few
V: TRBV20-1
D: .
J: TRBJ2-1
DNA: TGCAGTGCCAATAGACCCGACTACCACAATGAGCAGTTCTTC
CDR3: CSANRPDYHNEQFF

size: few
V: TRBV10-3
D: .
J: TRBJ2-1
DNA: TGTGCCTACGGCGACTCTGGCGGTGAGCAGTTCTTC
CDR3: CAYGDSGGEQFF

size: .
V: TRBV7-9
D: TRBD1
J: TRBJ2-1
DNA: TGTGCCAGCAGCTTATCGGGACAGGGGGCTGAAAATGAGCAGTTCTTC
CDR3: CASSLSGQGAENEQFF

size: .
V: TRBV5-5
D: .
J: TRBJ2-5
DNA: TGTGCCAGCAGCCCCCGGACAGACCGTCCGGAGACCCAGTACTTC
CDR3: CASSPRTDRPETQYF

size: few
V: TRBV4-2
D: .
J: TRBJ2-5
DNA: TGTGCCAGCAGCCAAGGTCGGGGCGGGACCCGCATAGAGACCCAGTACTTC
CDR3: CASSQGRGGTRIETQYF

size: few
V: TRBV4-2
D: TRBD2
J: TRBJ2-3
DNA: TGTGCCAGCAGCCAAGATTCGTCGGGGGGAGGAGATACGCAGTATTTT
CDR3: CASSQDSSGGGDTQYF